This T cell receptor (beta chain) was observed in a study of cytomegalovirus exposure and HLA in healthy donors. Study context: T cells numbering around 200 million yielded 117 million unique TCR beta sequences in an earlier analysis.

Vbeta (60) and Jbeta (13) primers were used in the PCR. The method was immunoSEQ multiplex PCR; TCRdb's version includes in-frame clones alone and lacks a portion of them. Its listing shows 50,000 or so clones. V was clipped by 0 bases and J by 4 bases, with 8 bases between them. Germline CDR1 is SGHRS and CDR2 is YFSETQ. The CDR3 length is 14 residues. To note about this clone: Antigen unknown.

Whole-study results and caveats: Later work found most CMV-associated TCR beta chains apparently HLA-restricted. One variant, a missense change in DCLRE1C, was linked in a later analysis to TCR beta V- and J-gene trimming.

J is TRBJ1-5 and V is TRBV5-1, with D unresolved. Sequencing was carried out using PBMCs. The TCR was taken from a woman aged 18-30 years in good health and CMV-seronegative. CDR3 nucleotide sequence: TGCGCCAGCAGCTTGGAGGGCGGGAATCAGCCCCAGCATTTT. Its translation is CASSLEGGNQPQHF.